This passage covers 30 T cell receptor beta chains from one sample sequenced in a study of blood T cell repertoires in COVID-19. Libraries were prepared by immunoSEQ multiplex PCR; TCRdb keeps only in-frame clonotypes and omits some of them. In the table there are some 70,000 clones, 86% of which are singletons. Sequenced input: peripheral blood. These receptors all stem from a man aged 50-59 years with active COVID-19.

This chain links TRBV19 with TRBJ2-1, with TRBD2 identical over 7 bases. The CDR3 extends over 17 amino acids. Germline V gene lookup returns CDR1 LNHDA and CDR2 SQIVND (reference sequence). V lost 0 bases and J lost 2; bases outside the gene matches: 7. CDR3 loop: CASSIDSREPPYNEQFF. CDR3 nucleotide sequence: TGTGCCAGTAGTATAGACTCGCGGGAGCCCCCCTACAATGAGCAGTTCTTC.

This clone was seen once. CDR3 in amino acids: CASSFRDGYTF. As DNA, the CDR3 is TGCGCCAGCAGCTTCAGGGATGGCTACACCTTC. This sequence joins TRBV5-1 and TRBJ1-2; a possible D gene is TRBD1 (5 bases). CDR3 length: 11 residues. Germline V CDR1 and CDR2: SGHRS, YFSETQ. V gave up 2 bases and J gave up 6 bases, with 5 bases separating them. Full variable domain (missing parts from reference TRBV5-1 and TRBJ1-2): KAGVTQTPRYLIKTRGQQVTLSCSPISGHRSVSWYQQTPGQGLQFLFEYFSETQRNKGNFPGRFSGRQFSNSRSEMNVSTLELGDSALYLCASSFRDGYTFGSGTRLTVV.

The genes are TRBV19 and TRBJ2-5; 7 bases line up with TRBD1. Losses at the gene ends were 7 bases for V and 5 bases for J; bases not matched to a gene: 7. CDR1 LNHDA and CDR2 SQIVND come from the germline V gene (reference sequence). The CDR3 totals 13 residues. The CDR3 bases are TGTGCCAGTAATGACAGGGTCGGGGAGACCCAGTACTTC. Its protein product is CASNDRVGETQYF. Based on the CDR3 plus reference TRBV19 and TRBJ2-5, the full variable domain is DGGITQSPKYLFRKEGQNVTLSCEQNLNHDAMYWYRQDPGQGLRLIYYSQIVNDFQKGDIAEGYSVSREKKESFPLTVTSAQKNPTAFYLCASNDRVGETQYFGPGTRLLVL.

The chain links TRBV19 to TRBJ2-1; 8 bases map to TRBD2. CDR3 length: 15 amino acids. V dropped 2 bases and J dropped 8; count of bases not matched to a gene: 8. The germline gives CDR1 LNHDA, CDR2 SQIVND (reference sequence). CDR3 DNA sequence: TGTGCCAGTAGTATAAATAGCGGGATGGCGTATGAGCAGTTCTTC. Translation gives CASSINSGMAYEQFF.

The J gene is TRBJ2-5, the V gene TRBV18, with D maybe TRBD1 (6 bases). Germline V CDR1 and CDR2: KGHSH, LQKENI. V lost 6 bases and J lost 0, with 8 bases in between. The CDR3 loop spans 13 amino acids. In DNA form, the CDR3 reads TGTGCCAGCTCTCAGGGGTACCAAGAGACCCAGTACTTC. It codes for CASSQGYQETQYF.

V is TRBV6-2 or TRBV6-3 and J is TRBJ1-6, with 9 bases fitting TRBD1. Germline V CDR1 and CDR2: MNHEY, SVGEGT. Unmatched junction bases numbered 4, after V lost 3 bases and J lost 7 bases. The CDR3 sequence is 15 residues long. CDR3 amino acids: CASSYTQGANSPLHF. CDR3 nucleotide sequence: TGTGCCAGCAGTTATACACAGGGGGCAAATTCACCCCTCCACTTT.

The V call is TRBV19, the J call TRBJ2-1; TRBD2 matches 8 bases. The J segment lost 5 bases and the V segment lost 7 bases, leaving 4 bases of the junction unmatched. The CDR3 has 13 amino acids. Germline V lookup: CDR1 LNHDA, CDR2 SQIVND (reference sequence). The CDR3 DNA reads as TGTGCCAGTACCACGGGGGGGAACAATGAGCAGTTCTTC. Its translation: CASTTGGNNEQFF.

This clone was picked up one time. The rearrangement links TRBV11-2 to TRBJ2-1; the match to TRBD2 covers 12 bases. V shed 4 bases, J shed 6 bases, and the junction held 10 bases outside the gene matches. Germline-derived CDR1 and CDR2 are SGHAT and FQNNGV. CDR3 length: 17 amino acids. CDR3 DNA sequence: TGTGCCAGCAGCTCGCTAAGCCCTAGCGGGGGGGCCAATGAGCAGTTCTTC. It specifies CASSSLSPSGGANEQFF.

Only a few counts were recorded for this clone. This chain connects TRBV23-1 to TRBJ1-3; possible D gene TRBD1, 6 bases. TRBV23-1 is classed as an ORF, of uncertain function. There are 12 residues in the CDR3. V was trimmed by 6 bases and J by 12 bases, leaving 15 bases between them. The CDR3 reads CASRDRCLGIYF. In DNA form, the CDR3 reads TGCGCCAGCAGGGACAGATGCTTGGGCATATATTTT.

This clone was counted between two and nine times. The rearrangement links TRBV6-6 to TRBJ1-2, with D uncertain. Trimming removed 8 bases from V and 4 bases from J, with 8 bases in between. This CDR3 is built from 11 residues. The germline CDR1 and CDR2 sequences are MNHNY and SVGAGI (reference sequence). This CDR3 is CASGQVYGYTF. The CDR3, as DNA: TGTGCCAGCGGGCAGGTCTATGGCTACACCTTC.

The chain uses TRBV30 and TRBJ1-3; D perhaps matches TRBD1 (6 bases). Trimming took 2 bases from V and 6 from J, leaving 17 bases between them. Germline V lookup: CDR1 GTSNPN, CDR2 SVGIG (reference sequence). The CDR3 is 15 residues long. CDR3 nucleotides: TGTGCCTGGAGTTCCCGCGACAGGAATGAAAACACCATATATTTT. This translates into CAWSSRDRNENTIYF. The variable domain in full, with the rest retrieved from reference TRBV30 and TRBJ1-3, is SQTIHQWPATLVQPVGSPLSLECTVEGTSNPNLYWYRQAAGRGLQLLFYSVGIGQISSEVPQNLSASRPQDRQFILSSKKLLLSDSGFYLCAWSSRDRNENTIYFGEGSWLTVV.

V gene TRBV10-3 combines with J gene TRBJ2-3; maybe TRBD2 (6 bases). V was cut by 8 bases and J by 4 bases, with 13 bases left in between. The CDR3 length is 13 residues. The germline gives CDR1 ENHRY, CDR2 SYGVKD. DNA of the CDR3: TGTGCCATCGGACGGGAGTTCGCAGATACGCAGTATTTT. The encoded protein is CAIGREFADTQYF.

This clone has just a few counts. The chain couples TRBV12-3 or TRBV12-4 to TRBJ2-2; no definite D call. The CDR3 totals 12 residues. V gave up 6 bases and J gave up 2 bases, with 4 bases separating them. The CDR3 DNA reads TGTGCCAGCAGATATAACACCGGGGAGCTGTTTTTT. Protein sequence: CASRYNTGELFF.

In this sample, this clone turned up once. This sequence joins TRBV9 and TRBJ2-2; 10 nucleotides match TRBD1. In germline, CDR1 is SGDLS, CDR2 YYNGEE. With 3 bases clipped from V and 6 bases from J, the junction kept 5 bases outside the gene matches. The length of the CDR3 is 15 residues. In DNA, the CDR3 is TGTGCCAGCAGCGGGGGACAGGGGTTACCCGGGGAGCTGTTTTTT. This sequence encodes CASSGGQGLPGELFF.

The chain recombines TRBV18 with TRBJ1-6; D is perhaps TRBD1 (5 bases). Trimming shortened V by 1 base and J by 9 bases, and 7 bases separated the two germline ends. The CDR3 is 13 residues long. Germline assignment: CDR1 KGHSH and CDR2 LQKENI. The CDR3, as DNA: TGTGCCAGCTCACCACGGGGCACTTCACCCCTCCACTTT. It translates to CASSPRGTSPLHF. The full variable domain, its missing parts supplied by reference TRBV18 and TRBJ1-6, is NAGVMQNPRHLVRRRGQEARLRCSPMKGHSHVYWYRQLPEEGLKFMVYLQKENIIDESGMPKERFSAEFPKEGPSILRIQQVVRGDSAAYFCASSPRGTSPLHFGNGTRLTVT.

The chain combines TRBV12-3 or TRBV12-4 with TRBJ1-1; tentatively, D is TRBD1 (5 bases). This CDR3 contains 13 residues. The V end lost 3 bases, the J end lost 5 bases, and 10 bases lay between the germline ends. CDR3 DNA sequence: TGTGCCAGCAGTTTCCAGGGTCGGACTGAAGCTTTCTTT. This sequence encodes CASSFQGRTEAFF.

The chain carries TRBV10-2 and TRBJ2-7, with D unresolved. V was cut by 3 bases and J by 8 bases, with 11 bases left in between. Per germline, CDR1 WSHSY and CDR2 SAAADI. The CDR3 loop spans 12 amino acids. The CDR3 DNA sequence: TGCGCCAGCAGTGACCACCTATACCAGCAGTACGTC. As protein: CASSDHLYQQYV.

The gene calls are TRBV5-4 and TRBJ2-3; maybe TRBD1 (5 bases). The germline V gene has CDR1 SGHNT and CDR2 YYREEE (reference sequence). The CDR3 consists of 15 residues. V gave up 3 bases and J gave up 0 bases, with 11 bases separating them. The CDR3 DNA reads TGTGCCAGCAGCTCCGAGGACAAAAGCACAGATACGCAGTATTTT. It is translated as CASSSEDKSTDTQYF. Using reference TRBV5-4 and TRBJ2-3 for the parts outside the CDR3, the full variable domain is ETGVTQSPTHLIKTRGQQVTLRCSSQSGHNTVSWYQQALGQGPQFIFQYYREEENGRGNFPPRFSGLQFPNYSSELNVNALELDDSALYLCASSSEDKSTDTQYFGPGTRLTVL.

The chain uses TRBV12-5 and TRBJ2-4, with 8 bases that match TRBD1. The CDR3 totals 15 residues. Germline trimming cut 5 bases from V and 6 bases from J; bases unmatched to any gene: 9. Germline V gene lookup returns CDR1 LGHNT and CDR2 FRNRAP. The CDR3 here is CASGKIDRGLNIQYF. CDR3 DNA sequence: TGTGCTAGTGGTAAAATCGACAGGGGTTTAAACATTCAGTACTTC. The variable domain in full, with the rest retrieved from reference TRBV12-5 and TRBJ2-4, is DARVTQTPRHKVTEMGQEVTMRCQPILGHNTVFWYRQTMMQGLELLAYFRNRAPLDDSGMPKDRFSAEMPDATLATLKIQPSEPRDSAVYFCASGKIDRGLNIQYFGAGTRLSVL.

The DNA of the CDR3 is TGCAGCGGCGGAGCTCGGGCCGGGGAGCTGTTTTTT. Protein product: CSGGARAGELFF. The V call is TRBV29-1, the J call TRBJ2-2, with no clear D. Trimming stripped 7 bases from V and 6 bases from J, with 12 bases between. Germline V gives CDR1 SQVTM, CDR2 ANQGSEA. CDR3 length: 12 residues.

This clone was detected only once. The V gene is TRBV19, the J gene TRBJ1-6; D not certain. Germline loops: CDR1 LNHDA, CDR2 SQIVND (reference sequence). The CDR3 spans 15 residues. Trimming stripped 7 bases from V and 7 bases from J, with 17 bases between. The CDR3 sequence: CASTQRVARNSPLHF. The CDR3 DNA reads TGTGCCAGTACCCAGCGAGTGGCAAGGAATTCACCCCTCCACTTT.

The chain carries TRBV30 and TRBJ2-6, with D tentatively TRBD1 (6 bases). The germline V and J ends were trimmed by 6 bases and 0 bases, with 24 bases remaining between them. CDR1 and CDR2 from the germline V gene are GTSNPN and SVGIG (reference sequence). The CDR3 length is 19 residues. CDR3 sequence reads: CACPASRPGALSGANVLTF. The DNA for the CDR3 is TGTGCCTGCCCTGCCTCGCGTCCAGGGGCCCTCTCTGGGGCCAACGTCCTGACTTTC.

The count of this clone is one. The chain combines TRBV13 with TRBJ2-3; D is unresolved. CDR3 length: 11 residues. Germline loops: CDR1 PRHDT, CDR2 FYEKMQ (reference sequence). Trimming shortened V by 2 bases and J by 5 bases, and 2 bases separated the two germline ends. CDR3 bases: TGTGCCAGCAGCTTACGAGATACGCAGTATTTT. Translation gives CASSLRDTQYF.

The chain has TRBV7-6 and TRBJ2-3; tentatively, D is TRBD2 (5 bases). The CDR3 consists of 15 residues. CDR1 is SGHVS, CDR2 FNYEAQ, per germline. The V and J ends lost 5 bases and 4 bases respectively, with 16 bases between them. CDR3 sequence (DNA): TGTGCCAGCAGCCGAACGAGGGCTCGGGCAGATACGCAGTATTTT. Protein product: CASSRTRARADTQYF.

The chain has TRBV2 and TRBJ1-5; 7 bases line up with TRBD1. V shed 1 base and J 4 bases; nucleotides not matched to a gene: 4. The CDR3 extends over 15 amino acids. From germline, CDR1 is SNHLY and CDR2 FYNNEI. The CDR3 region is CASSEGETGNQPQHF. CDR3 bases: TGTGCCAGCAGTGAAGGGGAGACAGGGAATCAGCCCCAGCATTTT.

This clone was observed once. The chain combines TRBV5-4 with TRBJ1-1, with 10 nucleotides matching TRBD1. J was trimmed by 4 bases and V by 2 bases; bases with no gene match: 2. The germline V gene has CDR1 SGHNT and CDR2 YYREEE (reference sequence). CDR3 length equals 14 residues. CDR3 region: CASSFGQGGTEAFF. In DNA form, the CDR3 reads TGTGCCAGCAGCTTTGGACAGGGGGGCACTGAAGCTTTCTTT.

The CDR3 bases are TGCGCCAGCGCCGGGGGGTTTCAAGAGACCCAGTACTTC. Its translation: CASAGGFQETQYF. The J gene is TRBJ2-5, the V gene TRBV4-1, with 7 bases lining up with TRBD2. The CDR3 loop spans 13 amino acids. The germline gives CDR1 MGHRA, CDR2 YSYEKL. V was pared by 8 bases and J by 2 bases, with 5 bases of the junction left unmatched.

This clone was detected only a few times. V is TRBV2 and J is TRBJ2-7; D unresolved. This CDR3 is built from 14 residues. Trimming removed 7 bases from V and 1 base from J, with 14 bases in between. Germline V gene lookup returns CDR1 SNHLY and CDR2 FYNNEI. Here the CDR3 reads CASILRSPSYEQYF. The CDR3 DNA reads TGTGCCAGCATTCTCCGGTCCCCTTCCTACGAGCAGTACTTC.

About this clone: Additional DNA sequences in this sample encode the identical CDR3. V is TRBV9 and J is TRBJ2-2; the D gene is possibly TRBD1 (6 bases). Germline V gene sequence: CDR1 SGDLS, CDR2 YYNGEE. This CDR3 is 15 amino acids long. The germline V and J ends were trimmed by 0 bases and 1 base, with 7 bases remaining between them. The CDR3 protein is CASSVGTVNTGELFF. CDR3 coding DNA: TGTGCCAGCAGCGTAGGGACAGTGAACACCGGGGAGCTGTTTTTT.

This sequence joins TRBV14 and TRBJ1-4; D may be TRBD1 (6 bases). This CDR3 is 15 amino acids long. CDR1 SGHDN and CDR2 FVKESK come from the germline V gene. Between the trimmed V and J ends, which lost 4 bases and 3 bases, there was a span of 12 bases. The CDR3 DNA reads TGTGCCAGCAGCCCACTACAGGGTTCTAATGAAAAACTGTTTTTT. The encoded protein is CASSPLQGSNEKLFF.